This is a list of T cell receptor beta chains from one sample in a study of blood T cell repertoires in COVID-19. Sequencing used immunoSEQ multiplex PCR; TCRdb keeps in-frame clones, though not all of them. In the table there are 150,000 to 200,000 clones, roughly four fifths of which are singletons. Sequenced input: peripheral blood. The source is a woman under 40 with acute or convalescent COVID-19. CDR3s include the opening cysteine and the closing phenylalanine or tryptophan. Each record gives: D gene, J gene, clone size, V gene, CDR3 DNA, CDR3 protein. D genes are given only for firm matches. Size is omitted from some rows. Given values are once, few, many or a class for expanded clones.

-,TRBJ2-3,-,TRBV7-8,TGTGCCAGCAGCTTAATCCCTAGTTTAGCAGATACGCAGTATTTT,CASSLIPSLADTQYF
-,TRBJ1-1,-,TRBV5-1,TGCGCCAGCAGCTTGAGTGCAGGGCAAAACACTGAAGCTTTCTTT,CASSLSAGQNTEAFF
-,TRBJ2-7,-,TRBV6-2/TRBV6-3,TGTGCCAGCAGTCGTGGGCCGGGAGAGCAGTACTTC,CASSRGPGEQYF
TRBD1,TRBJ2-2,-,TRBV10-3,TGTGCCATCAGGGGGACAGGGGGCACCGGGGAGCTGTTTTTT,CAIRGTGGTGELFF
TRBD1,TRBJ1-1,-,TRBV13,TGTGCCAGCAGCTTCCGGACAGGGGCTAGGACGGCTGAAGCTTTCTTT,CASSFRTGARTAEAFF
TRBD2,TRBJ2-1,-,TRBV6-4,TGTGCCAGCAGTGCCCGGTCTAGCGGGAGGAAGAATGAGCAGTTCTTC,CASSARSSGRKNEQFF
TRBD1,TRBJ2-5,once,TRBV27,TGTGCCAGCAAAACGAGGGGGCTGTGGGAGACCCAGTACTTC,CASKTRGLWETQYF
TRBD2,TRBJ2-3,-,TRBV28,TGTGCCAGCAGCCCTGACAGACTAGCGATCAAAGATACGCAGTATTTT,CASSPDRLAIKDTQYF
TRBD1,TRBJ1-2,few,TRBV7-9,TGTGCCAGCAGCTTAGATCAGGGGGCTTCTGGCGGCTACACCTTC,CASSLDQGASGGYTF
TRBD2,TRBJ2-5,few,TRBV19,TGTGCCAGTAGTATAGGAGGTCGGGCTAGCGGGAGGCCTCACCAAGAGACCCAGTACTTC,CASSIGGRASGRPHQETQYF
-,TRBJ1-1,-,TRBV11-3,TGTGCCAGCAGCTTCTCAGGCCCAGGACAACCGAATGAAGCTTTCTTT,CASSFSGPGQPNEAFF
TRBD2,TRBJ2-5,-,TRBV28,TGTGCCAGCAGTGACCAAGCGGGAGCTGTGGAGACCCAGTACTTC,CASSDQAGAVETQYF
TRBD1,TRBJ1-2,once,TRBV11-2,TGTGCCAGCAGCCCGTACGGACAGGACCCTAACTATGGCTACACCTTC,CASSPYGQDPNYGYTF
TRBD1,TRBJ2-1,once,TRBV28,TGTGCCAGCAATCCACAGGGGAACTACAATGAGCAGTTCTTC,CASNPQGNYNEQFF
TRBD1,TRBJ1-5,-,TRBV29-1,TGCAGCGTTGAGTACAGGGGAAGCAATCAGCCCCAGCATTTT,CSVEYRGSNQPQHF
TRBD2,TRBJ2-1,-,TRBV27,TGTGCCAGCAGCCGACACCTAGCGGGTAATAGACCCTACTCCTACAATGAGCAGTTCTTC,CASSRHLAGNRPYSYNEQFF
TRBD1,TRBJ1-2,-,TRBV5-6,TGTGCCAGCAGCCCAAATCCCCTCCCGGGACAGATTTATGGCTACACCTTC,CASSPNPLPGQIYGYTF
TRBD2,TRBJ2-7,-,TRBV6-5,TGTGCCAGCAGAGCTAGCGGGAGCTACGAGCAGTACTTC,CASRASGSYEQYF
-,TRBJ1-1,once,TRBV6-1,TGTGCCAGCAGTGAACTATCAGGGAGGGACACTGAAGCTTTCTTT,CASSELSGRDTEAFF
-,TRBJ2-3,-,TRBV28,TGTGCCAGCACCATGAATCGGGAGCCAACTAGGGAAGATACGCAGTATTTT,CASTMNREPTREDTQYF
-,TRBJ2-4,-,TRBV24-1,TGTGCCACCAGTGAAAGGGGAACCAAAAACATTCAGTACTTC,CATSERGTKNIQYF
-,TRBJ2-7,once,TRBV7-2,TGTGCCAGCAGCTTTTCTGGTAAGGCGGGCGAGCAGTACTTC,CASSFSGKAGEQYF
TRBD1,TRBJ1-5,-,TRBV6-5,TGTGCCAGTGTACTCGGACAGGGGGGCAATCAGCCCCAGCATTTT,CASVLGQGGNQPQHF
-,TRBJ2-1,once,TRBV3-1/TRBV3-2,TGTGCCAGCAGCCACTTTGATCACGGTGATGAGCAGTTCTTC,CASSHFDHGDEQFF
-,TRBJ1-3,-,TRBV6-5,TGTGCCAGCCGCCTGGACAACAACTCTGGAAACACCATATATTTT,CASRLDNNSGNTIYF
TRBD1,TRBJ1-4,-,TRBV15,TGTGCCACCAGCAGAACGAGAAGCCACAGGGGTCCTAATGAAAAACTGTTTTTT,CATSRTRSHRGPNEKLFF
-,TRBJ2-1,once,TRBV24-1,TGTGCCACCAGTTTGAGAGGGCCTCATGAGCAGTTCTTC,CATSLRGPHEQFF
-,TRBJ1-3,-,TRBV28,TGTGCCAGCAGTCCAGACAGTTTCCGAAACACCATATATTTT,CASSPDSFRNTIYF
TRBD2,TRBJ2-2,-,TRBV13,TGTGCCAGCAGCTTACGCGGGAGAGTCTCCGGGGAGCTGTTTTTT,CASSLRGRVSGELFF
TRBD2,TRBJ2-1,-,TRBV4-3,TGCGCCAGCAGCCAAGATATCACAGGGGCCTTAGCGGGAGGCTATGAGCAGTTCTTC,CASSQDITGALAGGYEQFF
TRBD2,TRBJ2-7,-,TRBV30,TGTGCCTGGAGACCACTAGCGGGAGGACCTACGGGGGGGCAGTACTTC,CAWRPLAGGPTGGQYF